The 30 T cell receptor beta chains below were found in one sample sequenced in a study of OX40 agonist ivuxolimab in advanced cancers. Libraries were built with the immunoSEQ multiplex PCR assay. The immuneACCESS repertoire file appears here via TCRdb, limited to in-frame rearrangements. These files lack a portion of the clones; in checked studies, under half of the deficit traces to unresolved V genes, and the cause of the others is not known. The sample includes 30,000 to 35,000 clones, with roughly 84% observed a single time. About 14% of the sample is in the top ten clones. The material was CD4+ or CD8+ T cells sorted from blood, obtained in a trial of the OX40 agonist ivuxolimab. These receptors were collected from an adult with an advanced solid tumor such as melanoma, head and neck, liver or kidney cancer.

The CDR3 loop is CASSPDRNRINSNQPQHF. CDR3 bases: TGCGCCAGCAGCCCGGACAGGAACCGTATTAATTCCAATCAGCCCCAGCATTTT. The rearrangement links TRBV23-1 to TRBJ1-5; TRBD1 agrees at 7 bases. TRBV23-1 is an ORF, and what it does is uncertain. J was trimmed by 3 bases and V by 6 bases; bases with no gene match: 17. This CDR3 has 18 residues.

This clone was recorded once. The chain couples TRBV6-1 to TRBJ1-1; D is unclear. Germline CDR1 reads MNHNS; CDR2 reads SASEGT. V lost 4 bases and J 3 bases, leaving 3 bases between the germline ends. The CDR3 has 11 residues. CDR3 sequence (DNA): TGTGCCAGCAGTGGTTACACTGAAGCTTTCTTT. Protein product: CASSGYTEAFF.

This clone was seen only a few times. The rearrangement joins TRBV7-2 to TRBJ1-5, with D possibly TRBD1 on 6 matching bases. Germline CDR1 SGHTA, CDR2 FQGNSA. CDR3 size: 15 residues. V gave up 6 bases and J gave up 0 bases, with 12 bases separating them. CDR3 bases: TGTGCCAGCAGTATACAGGGTTATAGCAATCAGCCCCAGCATTTT. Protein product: CASSIQGYSNQPQHF.

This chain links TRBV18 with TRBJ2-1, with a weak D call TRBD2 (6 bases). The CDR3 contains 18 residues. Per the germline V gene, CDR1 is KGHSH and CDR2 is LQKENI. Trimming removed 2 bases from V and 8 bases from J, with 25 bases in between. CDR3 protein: CASSPMMPGVGLGDEQFF. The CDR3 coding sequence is TGTGCCAGCTCACCAATGATGCCGGGAGTGGGGCTTGGGGATGAGCAGTTCTTC.

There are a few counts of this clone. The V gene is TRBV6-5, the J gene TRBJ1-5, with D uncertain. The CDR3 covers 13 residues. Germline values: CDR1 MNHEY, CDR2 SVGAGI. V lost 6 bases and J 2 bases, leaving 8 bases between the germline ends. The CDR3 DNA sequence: TGTGCCAGCAGGCGACGCGGCAATCAGCCCCAGCATTTT. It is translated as CASRRRGNQPQHF.

CDR3 region: CASSSGHFSGANVLTF. For the CDR3, the DNA is TGTGCCAGCAGCTCGGGACACTTTTCTGGGGCCAACGTCCTGACTTTC. The rearrangement links TRBV4-2 to TRBJ2-6; the D gene is possibly TRBD1 (6 bases). Germline lookup yields CDR1 LGHNA and CDR2 YNFKEQ. The CDR3 has 16 amino acids. Trimming removed 5 bases at V and 1 base at J, with 12 bases between.

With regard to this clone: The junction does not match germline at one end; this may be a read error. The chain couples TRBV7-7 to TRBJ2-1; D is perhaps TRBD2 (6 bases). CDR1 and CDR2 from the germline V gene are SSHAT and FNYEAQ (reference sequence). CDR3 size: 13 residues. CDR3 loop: CASSLGGVNEQFF. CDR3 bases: TGTGCTAGCAGCTTAGGAGGGGTGAATGAGCAGTTCTTC.

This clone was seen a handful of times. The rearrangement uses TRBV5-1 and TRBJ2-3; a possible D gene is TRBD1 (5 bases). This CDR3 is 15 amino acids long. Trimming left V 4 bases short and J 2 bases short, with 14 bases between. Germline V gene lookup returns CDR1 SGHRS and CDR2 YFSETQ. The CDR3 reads CASSLARVPTDTQYF. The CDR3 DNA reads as TGCGCCAGCAGCCTTGCCAGGGTCCCCACAGATACGCAGTATTTT.

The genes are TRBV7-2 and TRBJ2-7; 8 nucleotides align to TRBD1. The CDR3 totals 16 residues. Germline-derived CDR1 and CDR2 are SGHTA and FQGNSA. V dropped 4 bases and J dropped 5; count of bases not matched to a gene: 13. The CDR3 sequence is CASSSLRGQGKNEQYF. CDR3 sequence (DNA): TGTGCCAGCAGCTCCCTCCGAGGACAGGGAAAGAACGAGCAGTACTTC.

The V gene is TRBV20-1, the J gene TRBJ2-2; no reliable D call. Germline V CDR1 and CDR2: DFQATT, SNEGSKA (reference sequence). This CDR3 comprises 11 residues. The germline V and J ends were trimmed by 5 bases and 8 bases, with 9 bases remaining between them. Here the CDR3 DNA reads TGCAGTGCTTCCGGAGTTGGGGAGCTGTTTTTT. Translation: CSASGVGELFF.

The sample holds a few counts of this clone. CDR3 amino acids: CATSRAAGPQETQYF. CDR3 DNA sequence: TGTGCCACCAGCAGAGCGGCGGGGCCCCAAGAGACCCAGTACTTC. The chain combines TRBV15 with TRBJ2-5; the D gene is possibly TRBD2 (6 bases). Germline lookup yields CDR1 LNHNV and CDR2 YYDKDF (reference sequence). V lost 1 base and J 1 base, leaving 10 bases between the germline ends. The CDR3 consists of 15 residues.

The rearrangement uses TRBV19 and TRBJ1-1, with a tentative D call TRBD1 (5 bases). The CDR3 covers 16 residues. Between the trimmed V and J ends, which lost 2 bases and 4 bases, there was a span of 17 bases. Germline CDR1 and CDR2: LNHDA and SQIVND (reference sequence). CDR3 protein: CASSIYRAAGLTEAFF. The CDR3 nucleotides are TGTGCCAGTAGTATATATAGGGCCGCGGGACTCACTGAAGCTTTCTTT.

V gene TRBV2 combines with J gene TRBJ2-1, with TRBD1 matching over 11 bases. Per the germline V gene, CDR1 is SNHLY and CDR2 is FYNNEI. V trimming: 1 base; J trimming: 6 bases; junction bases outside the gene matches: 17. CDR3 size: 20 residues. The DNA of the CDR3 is TGTGCCAGCAGTGAAGTGTTAGACGGGACAGGGGGACTACTGGGCAATGAGCAGTTCTTC. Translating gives CASSEVLDGTGGLLGNEQFF.

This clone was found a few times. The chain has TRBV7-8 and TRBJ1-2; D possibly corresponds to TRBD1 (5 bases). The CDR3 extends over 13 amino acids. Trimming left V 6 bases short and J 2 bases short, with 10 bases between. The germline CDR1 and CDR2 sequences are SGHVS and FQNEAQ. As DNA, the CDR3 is TGTGCCAGCAGGCCAGGGAGGAACTATGGCTACACCTTC. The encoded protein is CASRPGRNYGYTF.

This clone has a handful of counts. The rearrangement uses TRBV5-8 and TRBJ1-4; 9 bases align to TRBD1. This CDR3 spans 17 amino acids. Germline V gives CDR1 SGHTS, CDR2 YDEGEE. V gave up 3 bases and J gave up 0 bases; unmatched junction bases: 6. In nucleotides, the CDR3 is TGTGCCAGCAGCTGGAGGACAGGGGCGGCAACTAATGAAAAACTGTTTTTT. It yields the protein CASSWRTGAATNEKLFF. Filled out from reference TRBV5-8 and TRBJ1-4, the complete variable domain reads EAGVTQSPTHLIKTRGQQATLRCSPISGHTSVYWYQQALGLGLQFLLWYDEGEERNRGNFPPRFSGRQFPNYSSELNVNALELEDSALYLCASSWRTGAATNEKLFFGSGTQLSVL.

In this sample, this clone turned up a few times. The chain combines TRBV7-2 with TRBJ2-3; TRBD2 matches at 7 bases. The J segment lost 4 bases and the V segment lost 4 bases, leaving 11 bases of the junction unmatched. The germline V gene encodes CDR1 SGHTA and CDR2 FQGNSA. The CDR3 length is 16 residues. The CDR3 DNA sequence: TGTGCCAGCAGCTCTCTTCCTGCGGGAGTAGCAGATACGCAGTATTTT. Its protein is CASSSLPAGVADTQYF.

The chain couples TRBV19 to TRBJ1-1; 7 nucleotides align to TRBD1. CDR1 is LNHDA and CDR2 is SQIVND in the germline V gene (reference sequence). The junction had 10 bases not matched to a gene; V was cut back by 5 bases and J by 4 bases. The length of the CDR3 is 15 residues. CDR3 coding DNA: TGTGCCAGTAGTTCGCCCGGGACAGATCTCACTGAAGCTTTCTTT. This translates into CASSSPGTDLTEAFF.

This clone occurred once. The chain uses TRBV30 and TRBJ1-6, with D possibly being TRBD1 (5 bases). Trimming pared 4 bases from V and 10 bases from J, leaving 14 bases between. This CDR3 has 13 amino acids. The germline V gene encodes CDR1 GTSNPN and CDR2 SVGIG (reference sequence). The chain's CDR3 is CAWNGAKDSPLHF. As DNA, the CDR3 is TGTGCCTGGAATGGGGCGAAGGACTCACCCCTCCACTTT. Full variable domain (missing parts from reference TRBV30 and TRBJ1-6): SQTIHQWPATLVQPVGSPLSLECTVEGTSNPNLYWYRQAAGRGLQLLFYSVGIGQISSEVPQNLSASRPQDRQFILSSKKLLLSDSGFYLCAWNGAKDSPLHFGNGTRLTVT.

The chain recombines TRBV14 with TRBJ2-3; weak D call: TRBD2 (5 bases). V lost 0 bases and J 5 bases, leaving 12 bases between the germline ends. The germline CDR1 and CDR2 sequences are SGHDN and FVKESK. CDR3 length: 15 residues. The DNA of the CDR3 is TGTGCCAGCAGCCAAGATCCGTTTGAGGGAGATACGCAGTATTTT. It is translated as CASSQDPFEGDTQYF.

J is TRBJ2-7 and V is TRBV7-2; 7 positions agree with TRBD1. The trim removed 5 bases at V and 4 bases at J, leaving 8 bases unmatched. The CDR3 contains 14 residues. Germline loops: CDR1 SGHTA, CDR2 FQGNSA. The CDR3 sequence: CASSGGARGYEQYF. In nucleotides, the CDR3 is TGTGCCAGCAGCGGGGGCGCCAGGGGGTACGAGCAGTACTTC.

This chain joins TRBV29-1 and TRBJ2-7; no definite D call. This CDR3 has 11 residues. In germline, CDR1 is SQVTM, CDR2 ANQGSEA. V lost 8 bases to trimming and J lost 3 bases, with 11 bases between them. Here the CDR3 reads CSTTSGYEQYF. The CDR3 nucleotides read TGCAGCACCACCTCAGGCTACGAGCAGTACTTC.

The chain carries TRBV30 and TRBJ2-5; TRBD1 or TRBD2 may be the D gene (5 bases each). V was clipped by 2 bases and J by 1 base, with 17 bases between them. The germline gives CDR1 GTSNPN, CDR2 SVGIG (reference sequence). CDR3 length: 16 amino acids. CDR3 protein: CAWSNWGPHIQETQYF. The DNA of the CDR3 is TGTGCCTGGAGTAACTGGGGACCCCACATCCAAGAGACCCAGTACTTC.

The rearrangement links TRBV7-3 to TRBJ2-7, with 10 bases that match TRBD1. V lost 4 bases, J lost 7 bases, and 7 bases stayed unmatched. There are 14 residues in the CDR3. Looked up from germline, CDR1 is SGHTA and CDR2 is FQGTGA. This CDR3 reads CASSWDRGIREQYF. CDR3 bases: TGTGCCAGCAGCTGGGACAGGGGAATTCGGGAGCAGTACTTC.

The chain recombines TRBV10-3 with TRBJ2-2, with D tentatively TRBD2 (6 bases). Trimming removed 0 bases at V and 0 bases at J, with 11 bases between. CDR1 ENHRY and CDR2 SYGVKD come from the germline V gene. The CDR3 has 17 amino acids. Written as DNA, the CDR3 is TGTGCCATCAGTGAGTCCGGGGGATTGGCGAACACCGGGGAGCTGTTTTTT. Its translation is CAISESGGLANTGELFF.

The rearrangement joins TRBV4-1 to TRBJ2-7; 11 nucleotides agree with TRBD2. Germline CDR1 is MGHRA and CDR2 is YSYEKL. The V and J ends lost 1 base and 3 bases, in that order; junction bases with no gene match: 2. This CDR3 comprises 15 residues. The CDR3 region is CASSQVGTSGYEQYF. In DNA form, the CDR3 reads TGCGCCAGCAGCCAAGTCGGGACTAGCGGCTACGAGCAGTACTTC.

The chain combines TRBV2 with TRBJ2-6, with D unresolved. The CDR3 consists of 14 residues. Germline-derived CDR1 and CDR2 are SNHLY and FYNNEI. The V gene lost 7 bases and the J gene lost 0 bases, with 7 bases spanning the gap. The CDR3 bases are TGTGCCAGCAATCAATTCTCTGGGGCCAACGTCCTGACTTTC. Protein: CASNQFSGANVLTF.

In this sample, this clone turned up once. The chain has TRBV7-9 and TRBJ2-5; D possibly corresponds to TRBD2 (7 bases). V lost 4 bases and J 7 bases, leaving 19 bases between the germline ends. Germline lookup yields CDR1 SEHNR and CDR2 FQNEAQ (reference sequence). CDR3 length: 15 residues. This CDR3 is CASSSPEGGQGTQYF. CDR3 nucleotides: TGTGCCAGCAGCTCCCCAGAGGGGGGGCAGGGGACCCAGTACTTC.

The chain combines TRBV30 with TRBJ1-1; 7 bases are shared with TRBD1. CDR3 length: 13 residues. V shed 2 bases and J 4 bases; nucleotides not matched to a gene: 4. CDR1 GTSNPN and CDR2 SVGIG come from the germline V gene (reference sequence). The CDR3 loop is CAWSLTGTTEAFF. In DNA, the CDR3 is TGTGCCTGGAGTCTGACAGGGACCACTGAAGCTTTCTTT.

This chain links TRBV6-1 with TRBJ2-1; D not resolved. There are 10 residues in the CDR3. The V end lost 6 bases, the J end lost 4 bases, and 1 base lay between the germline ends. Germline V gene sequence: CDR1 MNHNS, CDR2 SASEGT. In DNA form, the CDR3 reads TGTGCCAGCAGGTACAATGAGCAGTTCTTC. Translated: CASRYNEQFF.

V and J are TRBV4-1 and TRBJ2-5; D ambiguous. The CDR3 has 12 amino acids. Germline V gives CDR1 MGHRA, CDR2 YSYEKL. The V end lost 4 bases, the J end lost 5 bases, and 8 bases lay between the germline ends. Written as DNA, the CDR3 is TGCGCCAGCAGCCGTGGTTGGGAGACCCAGTACTTC. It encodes CASSRGWETQYF.